Listed below are T cell receptor beta chains from one sample, sequenced in a study of shared clonotypes between healthy human individuals. Method: immunoSEQ multiplex PCR; TCRdb's copy keeps in-frame clones and lacks some. The sample records 2 million to 2.5 million clones, approximately 95% being singletons. Sequences were obtained from naive CD4+ T cells from PBMCs. The origin of the receptors is a man between 18 and 29 years old in good health. Some clones in this sample may be carry-over from other donors' samples. Both conserved end residues are part of each CDR3. A D gene is named only where the DNA matches it firmly. Where a row states a size, it is once, few, many or the class of an expanded clone; other rows omit it.

V	J	D	size	DNA	CDR3
TRBV28	TRBJ2-3	-	-	TGTGCCAGCAGCTCATTAGGCAGGGGTGGAGATACGCAGTATTTT	CASSSLGRGGDTQYF
TRBV6-5	TRBJ2-7	-	-	TGTGCCAGCAGTTACCTCGGTAGTAACTACGAGCAGTACTTC	CASSYLGSNYEQYF
TRBV11-3	TRBJ2-3	TRBD1	once	TGTGCCAGCAGCTCGGGACAGGCTAGCACAGATACGCAGTATTTT	CASSSGQASTDTQYF
TRBV29-1	TRBJ2-4	-	-	TGCAGCGTCCTAGTGGCCAAAAACATTCAGTACTTC	CSVLVAKNIQYF
TRBV7-9	TRBJ2-7	TRBD1	-	TGTGCCAGCAGCCCCGGACAGGGGGCAAACGAGCAGTACTTC	CASSPGQGANEQYF
TRBV29-1	TRBJ2-4	TRBD1	once	TGCAGCGCGACCGGACAGGGGGGAGCCAAAAACATTCAGTACTTC	CSATGQGGAKNIQYF
TRBV7-7	TRBJ2-5	TRBD1	-	TGTGCCAGCAGCCCGATCGACAGGGACCAAGAGACCCAGTACTTC	CASSPIDRDQETQYF
TRBV7-6	TRBJ2-2	-	-	TGTGCCAGCAGCTTAATAAATGCCAGGGGAGAGGCCGGGGAGCTGTTTTTT	CASSLINARGEAGELFF
TRBV28	TRBJ2-3	TRBD1	-	TGTGCCAGCAGGACACAGGGGGCAGGCACAGATACGCAGTATTTT	CASRTQGAGTDTQYF
TRBV6-4	TRBJ2-1	TRBD1	-	TGTGCCAGCAGACCGGACAGGACGTCCTACAATGAGCAGTTCTTC	CASRPDRTSYNEQFF
TRBV28	TRBJ1-2	-	few	TGTGCCAGCAGTTCACTTAGTGGCTACACCTTC	CASSSLSGYTF
TRBV11-3	TRBJ1-2	TRBD1	-	TGTGCCAGCAGCTCACTTGGACAGGGCGCGGATGGCTACACCTTC	CASSSLGQGADGYTF
TRBV4-1	TRBJ2-1	-	-	TGCGCCAGCAGCCAAGGGGGGGGCGCATCTCCCGCCTATGAGCAGTTCTTC	CASSQGGGASPAYEQFF
TRBV19	TRBJ1-3	TRBD1	-	TGTGCCGGCAGCAGGGGGACACATGGAAACACCATATATTTT	CAGSRGTHGNTIYF
TRBV11-2	TRBJ2-5	TRBD1	-	TGTGCCAGCAGCTTAGGACAGGGGCGAGAGACCCAGTACTTC	CASSLGQGRETQYF
TRBV9	TRBJ2-7	TRBD2	-	TGTGCCAGCAGCGTAGAGCGGGAGGGCGCCGAGCAGTACTTC	CASSVEREGAEQYF
TRBV5-4	TRBJ2-1	TRBD2	-	TGTGCCAGCAGCTCCGGGACTACATTACCCTACAATGAGCAGTTCTTC	CASSSGTTLPYNEQFF
TRBV25-1	TRBJ2-5	-	-	TGTGCCAGCAGTGAACTCGCGAAAGAGACCCAGTACTTC	CASSELAKETQYF
TRBV7-2	TRBJ1-3	-	-	TGTGCCAGCAGCCCCCGGTGGGGCGCTGGAAACACCATATATTTT	CASSPRWGAGNTIYF
TRBV7-7	TRBJ2-2	-	-	TGTGCCAGCAGCTTAGACAGGGTCGGGGAGCTGTTTTTT	CASSLDRVGELFF
TRBV6-6	TRBJ2-1	TRBD1	-	TGTGCCAGCAGTTACGCCGGGACAGGGGTAAATGAGCAGTTCTTC	CASSYAGTGVNEQFF
TRBV6-5	TRBJ1-1	-	once	TGTGCCAGCAGTCACGTCCAGCTCACTGAAGCTTTCTTT	CASSHVQLTEAFF
TRBV5-1	TRBJ1-1	-	once	TGCGCCAGCCGGAGATTAGGGAACACTGAAGCTTTCTTT	CASRRLGNTEAFF
TRBV28	TRBJ2-7	-	-	TGTGCCAGCAGTTTGGGGGGCGCAGGGGTCTTGTGGAACGAGCAGTACTTC	CASSLGGAGVLWNEQYF
TRBV7-3	TRBJ1-1	-	-	TGTGCCAGCAGCGTACAGGGTAACACTGAAGCTTTCTTT	CASSVQGNTEAFF
TRBV29-1	TRBJ2-3	-	-	TGCAGCGTTGTTCTCTCCCAGGGTGCCGGCACAGATACGCAGTATTTT	CSVVLSQGAGTDTQYF
TRBV11-2	TRBJ2-1	TRBD2	-	TGTGCCAGCAGCTTCCTGGGACTAGCCTCCGAGCAGTTCTTC	CASSFLGLASEQFF
TRBV28	TRBJ2-2	TRBD1	once	TGTGCCAGCAGTCTCACAGGGGTCTCCTCGTACGGGGAGCTGTTTTTT	CASSLTGVSSYGELFF
TRBV29-1	TRBJ2-1	-	-	TGCAGCGTTGAAGTAGCACAGAGGGGAAAGCAGTTCTTC	CSVEVAQRGKQFF
TRBV9	TRBJ2-1	TRBD2	-	TGTGCCAGCAGCGTTGCCGGCGGGCGGGAGGAGTTCTTC	CASSVAGGREEFF
TRBV2	TRBJ2-5	-	-	TGTGCCAGCAGGGTGACGGAGACCCAGTACTTC	CASRVTETQYF
TRBV4-1	TRBJ2-6	-	-	TGCGCCAGCAGCCAGAAGGCAAGGGAAACCTCTGGGGCCAACGTCCTGACTTTC	CASSQKARETSGANVLTF
TRBV5-1	TRBJ2-1	-	-	TGCGCCAGCAGCTCGACCCTACCCCCTAGCGACGAGCAGTTCTTC	CASSSTLPPSDEQFF
TRBV5-6	TRBJ1-3	-	-	TGTGCCAGCAGCTCTCAGGGGACGGACACCATATATTTT	CASSSQGTDTIYF
TRBV28	TRBJ2-5	-	-	TGCGAGTGGCAAGAGACCCAGTACTTC	CEWQETQYF
TRBV6-6	TRBJ1-1	TRBD1	-	TGTGCCAGCAGCCGACAGGGAGGCGACACTGAAGCTTTCTTT	CASSRQGGDTEAFF
TRBV5-1	TRBJ2-3	-	once	TGCGCCAGCAGCTTGGCCAGGGCAGGGAGCACAGATACGCAGTATTTT	CASSLARAGSTDTQYF
TRBV4-3	TRBJ2-7	-	-	TGCGCCAGCAGCCCTCTTTTGTACGAGCAGTACTTC	CASSPLLYEQYF
TRBV7-9	TRBJ1-1	-	-	TGTGCCAGCAGCTCTGGGACGGCGAAGAACACTGAAGCTTTCTTT	CASSSGTAKNTEAFF
TRBV2	TRBJ2-4	TRBD1	-	TGTGCCAGCTGCCTTCCCCGGGACAGGGGGCTTTTAGCCAAAAACATTCAGTACTTC	CASCLPRDRGLLAKNIQYF
TRBV14	TRBJ2-1	-	-	TGTGCCAGCAGCCTTCAAGTTGCGGTTATGTACAATGAGCAGTTCTTC	CASSLQVAVMYNEQFF
TRBV7-2	TRBJ2-3	TRBD2	-	TGTGCCAGCAGCCCCAGCAGGGGCGGGAGGGTTGCAGATACGCAGTATTTT	CASSPSRGGRVADTQYF
TRBV10-3	TRBJ1-1	-	-	TGTGCCATCAGACAGCCCGTGAACACTGAAGCTTTCTTT	CAIRQPVNTEAFF
TRBV10-3	TRBJ1-5	-	-	TGTGCCATCAGTGAGGGGGCGCCTAATCAGCCCCAGCATTTT	CAISEGAPNQPQHF
TRBV11-2	TRBJ1-5	-	-	TGTGCCAGCAGCTTAGGAAGGGGGGCAGGTCAGCCCCAGCATTTT	CASSLGRGAGQPQHF
TRBV11-3	TRBJ2-1	-	-	TGTGCCAGCAGCTTAGTAGGTGGATACAATGAGCAGTTCTTC	CASSLVGGYNEQFF